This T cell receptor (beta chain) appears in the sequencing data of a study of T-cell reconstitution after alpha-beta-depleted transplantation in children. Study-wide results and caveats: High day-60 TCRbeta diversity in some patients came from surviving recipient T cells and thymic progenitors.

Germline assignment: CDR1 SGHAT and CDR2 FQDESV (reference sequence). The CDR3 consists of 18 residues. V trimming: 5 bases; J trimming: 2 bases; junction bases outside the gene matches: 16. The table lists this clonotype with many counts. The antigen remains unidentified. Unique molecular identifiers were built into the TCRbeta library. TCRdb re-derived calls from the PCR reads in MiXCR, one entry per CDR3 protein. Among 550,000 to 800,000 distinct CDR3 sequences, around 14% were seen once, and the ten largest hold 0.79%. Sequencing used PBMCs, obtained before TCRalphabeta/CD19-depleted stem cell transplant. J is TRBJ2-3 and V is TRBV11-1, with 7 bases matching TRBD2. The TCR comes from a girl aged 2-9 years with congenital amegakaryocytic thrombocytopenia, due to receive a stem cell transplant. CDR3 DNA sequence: TGTGCCAGCAGCAACAAGGGGCGAAGCGGGACTATCACAGATACGCAGTATTTT. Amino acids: CASSNKGRSGTITDTQYF.